One T cell receptor beta chain is described in this entry. Germline-derived CDR1 and CDR2 are MNHEY and SVGAGI. The ends were cut back, 6 bases at V and 6 bases at J, with 7 bases in the middle. CDR3 length equals 11 residues. The data were taken from a study of blood T cell repertoires in COVID-19. TCRdb's table, derived via immunoSEQ multiplex PCR, lists solely in-frame clones and lacks some. This sample yields fewer than 200,000 clones, of which approximately 90% are seen a single time; roughly 2% belongs to the top ten. This chain uses TRBV6-5 with TRBJ2-3; D is unclear. The TCR comes from a man aged 45 to 65 who had recovered from COVID-19. The material sequenced was peripheral blood. CDR3 loop: CASSFMDTQYF. DNA of the CDR3: TGTGCCAGCAGCTTTATGGATACGCAGTATTTT.